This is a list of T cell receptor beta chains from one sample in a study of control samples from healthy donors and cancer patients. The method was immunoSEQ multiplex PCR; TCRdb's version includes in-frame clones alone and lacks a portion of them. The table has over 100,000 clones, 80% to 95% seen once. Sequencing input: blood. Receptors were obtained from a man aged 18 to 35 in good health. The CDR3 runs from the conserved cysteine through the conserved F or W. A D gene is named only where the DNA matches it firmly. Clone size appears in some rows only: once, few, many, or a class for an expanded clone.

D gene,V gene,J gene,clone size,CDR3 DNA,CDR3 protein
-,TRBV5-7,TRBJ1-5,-,TGTGCCAGCAGCTTGGGACAGAAAGTTTATAGCAATCAGCCCCAGCATTTT,CASSLGQKVYSNQPQHF
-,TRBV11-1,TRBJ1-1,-,TGTGCCAGCAGCTTGTTTTACGGAACGGATTCGACTGAAGCTTTCTTT,CASSLFYGTDSTEAFF
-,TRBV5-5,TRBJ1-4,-,TGTGCCAGCAGCTTTGGACACCCCGCAACTAATGAAAAACTGTTTTTT,CASSFGHPATNEKLFF
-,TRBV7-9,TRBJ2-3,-,TGTGCCAGCAGCTTAGGGGCCTCCACAGATACGCAGTATTTT,CASSLGASTDTQYF
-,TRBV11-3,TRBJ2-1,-,TGTGCCAGCAGCTTAGAGCGGGGGCCCTACCCGTACAATGAGCAGTTCTTC,CASSLERGPYPYNEQFF
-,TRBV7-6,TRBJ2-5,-,TGTGCCAGCAGTTTAAAGCCTTACTCCCAAGAGACCCAGTACTTC,CASSLKPYSQETQYF
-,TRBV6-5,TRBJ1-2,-,TGTGCCAGCAGTTACTCTGGGGGGTTAAACTATGGCTACACCTTC,CASSYSGGLNYGYTF
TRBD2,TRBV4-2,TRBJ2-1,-,TGTGCCAGCAGCCAACACCAACTACCGAAGACTAGCGGGGGGGACAATGAGCAGTTCTTC,CASSQHQLPKTSGGDNEQFF
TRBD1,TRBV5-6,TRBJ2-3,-,TGTGCCAGCAGCTCATACGGGGACAGATCAGATACGCAGTATTTT,CASSSYGDRSDTQYF
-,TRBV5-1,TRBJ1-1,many,TGCGCCAGCAGGTCAGGAGGAGAGGGCACTGAAGCTTTCTTT,CASRSGGEGTEAFF
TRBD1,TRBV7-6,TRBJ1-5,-,TGTGCCAGCAGCTTAGGAGGGGGCGGTCAGCCCCAGCATTTT,CASSLGGGGQPQHF
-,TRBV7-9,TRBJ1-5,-,TGTGCCAGCAGCTTCGATGGGGGGAGCAATCAGCCCCAGCATTTT,CASSFDGGSNQPQHF
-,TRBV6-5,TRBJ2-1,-,TGTGCCAGCAGGCCCCTGGGGAATGAGCAGTTCTTC,CASRPLGNEQFF
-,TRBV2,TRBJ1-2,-,TGTGCCAGCAGTGAGGGCGGAGCTAACTATGGCTACACCTTC,CASSEGGANYGYTF
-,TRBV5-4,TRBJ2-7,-,TGTGCCAGCAGCCCACAAGGGGGCGGGGGGCCGTCCTACGAGCAGTACTTC,CASSPQGGGGPSYEQYF
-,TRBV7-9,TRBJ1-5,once,TGTGCCAGCAGCACCACGAGTGGCGGGCGGGGAAATCAGCCCCAGCATTTT,CASSTTSGGRGNQPQHF
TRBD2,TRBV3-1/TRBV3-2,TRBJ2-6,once,TGTGCCAGCTCAGGAACCCGACTAGCTGGTGGGGCCAACGTCCTGACTTTC,CASSGTRLAGGANVLTF
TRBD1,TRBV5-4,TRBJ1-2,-,TGTGCCAGCAGCCAAAATTACAGGGGACCCTCCTATGGCTACACCTTC,CASSQNYRGPSYGYTF
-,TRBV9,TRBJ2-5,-,TGTGCCAGCAGCGTGGGACAAGGGGCGGAAGTGTATGAGACCCAGTACTTC,CASSVGQGAEVYETQYF
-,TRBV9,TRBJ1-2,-,TGTGCCAGCAGCACAGGAGATGGCTACACCTTC,CASSTGDGYTF
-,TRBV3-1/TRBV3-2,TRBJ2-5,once,TGTGCCAGCAGCCAAGAGGAGACCCAGTACTTC,CASSQEETQYF
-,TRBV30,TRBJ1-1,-,TGTGCCTGGAGTACTTACAAGGGAATGAACACTGAAGCTTTCTTT,CAWSTYKGMNTEAFF
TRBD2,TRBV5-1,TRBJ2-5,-,TGCGCCAGCACACCCGGGACTAGTCGGGAGACCCAGTACTTC,CASTPGTSRETQYF